One and the same sample provided the 8 T cell receptor beta chains below, sequenced in a study of blood T cell repertoires in COVID-19. Libraries were prepared by immunoSEQ multiplex PCR; TCRdb keeps only in-frame clonotypes and omits some of them. The sample holds 250,000 to 300,000 clones, over 75% seen once. The sequencing sample was made of PBMCs or T cells enriched from blood (not recorded which). Receptors originate from a man between 18 and 35 years old who had recovered from COVID-19.

This clone appeared a few times. Written as DNA, the CDR3 is TGTGCCACACGGACAGGGGGGGCTCGCAGTGAAGCTTTCTTT. It codes for CATRTGGARSEAFF. J is TRBJ1-1 and V is TRBV28, with TRBD1 identical over 10 bases. After removal of 10 bases from V and 7 bases from J, the junction contained 12 bases not matched to a gene. Germline V gene lookup returns CDR1 MDHEN and CDR2 SYDVKM. The CDR3 consists of 14 residues. The variable domain in full, completed from reference TRBV28 and TRBJ1-1, reads DVKVTQSSRYLVKRTGEKVFLECVQDMDHENMFWYRQDPGLGLRLIYFSYDVKMKEKGDIPEGYSVSREKKERFSLILESASTNQTSMYLCATRTGGARSEAFFGQGTRLTVV.

This clone came up a few times. V usage is TRBV9 and J usage is TRBJ1-6; TRBD1 aligns across 7 bases. From germline, CDR1 is SGDLS and CDR2 YYNGEE. V shed 4 bases, J shed 7 bases, and the junction held 14 bases outside the gene matches. This CDR3 region has 17 residues. CDR3 residues: CASSTHRDRNGNSPLHF. In DNA, the CDR3 is TGTGCCAGCAGCACCCATAGGGACAGAAATGGCAATTCACCCCTCCACTTT. The full variable domain, rest sourced from reference TRBV9 and TRBJ1-6, is DSGVTQTPKHLITATGQRVTLRCSPRSGDLSVYWYQQSLDQGLQFLIQYYNGEERAKGNILERFSAQQFPDLHSELNLSSLELGDSALYFCASSTHRDRNGNSPLHFGNGTRLTVT.

The chain employs TRBV6-1 and TRBJ1-6, with 9 bases lining up with TRBD1. The CDR3 is made up of 16 amino acids. V dropped 2 bases and J dropped 10; count of bases not matched to a gene: 9. Germline loops: CDR1 MNHNS, CDR2 SASEGT. CDR3 sequence reads: CASSELGTGNGSPLHF. CDR3 coding DNA: TGTGCCAGCAGTGAACTGGGGACAGGGAATGGGTCACCCCTCCACTTT.

This clone was observed a handful of times. V usage is TRBV3-1 (or the pseudogene TRBV3-2) and J usage is TRBJ2-7, with a possible D match to TRBD1 (6 bases). This CDR3 has 13 amino acids. V shed 0 bases and J shed 8 bases, with 11 bases lying between them. Germline values: CDR1 LGHDT, CDR2 YNNKEL (reference sequence). CDR3 coding DNA: TGTGCCAGCAGCCAAGATCCTGACAGGCAGCAGTACTTC. This encodes CASSQDPDRQQYF.

This clone was seen repeatedly, ten times or more. This chain connects TRBV6-5 to TRBJ2-7; possible D gene TRBD2, 5 bases. CDR1 MNHEY and CDR2 SVGAGI come from the germline V gene. CDR3 size: 15 residues. V was shortened by 0 bases and J by 3 bases, with 12 bases between the two germline ends. CDR3: CASSYSSEGSYEQYF. The CDR3 nucleotides are TGTGCCAGCAGTTACTCGAGCGAGGGCAGCTACGAGCAGTACTTC.

In its sample, this clone was seen once. This chain links TRBV7-2 with TRBJ2-2; D remains ambiguous. Trimming cost V 3 bases and J 6 bases, with 5 bases left between them. Germline CDR1 reads SGHTA; CDR2 reads FQGNSA. The CDR3 consists of 12 residues. The CDR3: CASSLSAGELFF. The DNA for the CDR3 is TGTGCCAGCAGCTTGTCCGCCGGGGAGCTGTTTTTT.

The rearrangement uses TRBV7-9 and TRBJ2-5; TRBD2 is a possible D gene (5 bases). Germline-derived CDR1 and CDR2 are SEHNR and FQNEAQ (reference sequence). Trimming took 5 bases from V and 0 from J, leaving 19 bases between them. The CDR3 consists of 17 residues. CDR3 sequence (DNA): TGTGCCAGCAGCCCCTTCCGGTTCGGAGGACACCAAGAGACCCAGTACTTC. The encoded protein is CASSPFRFGGHQETQYF.

The V and J genes are TRBV3-1 (or the pseudogene TRBV3-2) and TRBJ2-5; no firm D call. Germline values: CDR1 LGHDT, CDR2 YNNKEL (reference sequence). There are 14 residues in the CDR3. Deletions cut 2 bases from V and 7 bases from J, with 14 bases between. CDR3 amino acids: CASSQPIQSGTQYF. Here the CDR3 DNA reads TGTGCCAGCAGCCAACCTATTCAATCGGGGACCCAGTACTTC.